This TCR beta chain was obtained from a study of blood T cell repertoires in COVID-19 (dated by TCRdb to about 2020). At the level of the whole study: Samples covering the acute and convalescent phases of COVID-19 were provided by collaborators in the United States, Italy and Spain. The prospective study material was composed of cDNA or gDNA derived from T cells, B-cell-depleted T cells, or PBMCs. Deeply sampled blood TCRbeta repertoires from subjects exposed to, actively infected with, or recovered from COVID-19 were included in the dataset. A freely available public database, intended as a resource for researchers studying the immune response to SARS-CoV-2, is where the repertoires were released. Samples were obtained from the ongoing ImmuneRACE study (first 160 participants) and from over 1,000 subjects provided by 6 global collaborators. The sample metadata nearly always contained a de-identified subject ID, COVID-19 status, age in years and sex. Where available, HLA class I and class II types were obtained from metadata supplied by the sample provider rather than from assay-based typing. What the research found in general, with its limitations: Clinical and demographic metadata were provided uncurated, with the amount varying by source and participant.

Trimming takes 7 bases from V and 3 bases from J, and the germline ends sit 18 bases apart. The CDR3 measures 16 amino acids from cysteine to phenylalanine. The entry retains the CDR3 DNA only, 48 bases that are in frame from base 1. At one collaborating source in Seattle, patients were enrolled during active infection and were followed longitudinally through the course of disease. Whole blood was collected in K2EDTA tubes by collaborating institutions according to the institutions' own protocols. Collaborator samples were shipped for TCRbeta analysis as frozen whole blood, isolated PBMCs, or DNA extracted from either sample type. The immunoSEQ Assay, a bias-controlled multiplex PCR, was used to amplify TCRbeta CDR3 regions from genomic DNA. The authors' analysis ran thus. Within the assay, amplification of reference gene primers was used to estimate how many nucleated cells each sample contained. Sequence reads were collapsed and filtered to measure the absolute abundance of every unique TCRbeta CDR3 rearrangement. For each sample, productive Simpson clonality was calculated by taking the square root of Simpson's diversity index across productive rearrangements. Not all clones reach the TCRdb copy of this immuneACCESS table, which keeps in-frame sequences only. Checked studies attribute under half of the gap to unresolved V genes and leave the rest unexplained. The V and J calls and clone size were taken over from that table, and D and trimming were inferred from the DNA. Present in this sample are about 230,000 clones, about nine tenths of which were seen just once. Of the sample, around 10% is held by the ten largest clones.

This clone showed up just a few times. Which antigen it targets is not known. No per-base quality is available; no much larger clone lies one base away. This receptor chain uses TRBV23-1 and TRBJ1-4; TRBD1 could be the D gene, as 6 bases match. TRBV23-1 is placed among ORFs of uncertain function. This receptor was identified in a man in his fifties or sixties with COVID-19, enrolled during active disease. The sample consisted of peripheral blood. The CDR3: CASIPTPGEPNEKLFF. The nucleotides read TGCGCCAGCATTCCAACACCAGGGGAACCTAATGAAAAACTGTTTTTT.